This T cell receptor beta chain comes out of a study of blood T cell repertoires in COVID-19. Sequencing was performed with immunoSEQ multiplex PCR; in TCRdb, only in-frame clones are kept and a portion is missing. The table lists some 320,000 clones, roughly 90% of them singletons. This clone was observed a single time. Germline CDR1 is ENHRY and CDR2 is SYGVKD. V gave up 10 bases and J gave up 11 bases; unmatched junction bases: 14. The CDR3 has 13 amino acids. Participant reports of clinical history set cohort assignment. The source material was PBMCs or T cells enriched from blood (not recorded which). The clonotype originates from a woman in her 50s who had been exposed to COVID-19. The chain has TRBV10-3 and TRBJ1-1; 9 nucleotides agree with TRBD1. CDR3: CASREGQGMRAFF. The CDR3 nucleotides read TGTGCCAGCCGAGAGGGACAGGGAATGAGGGCTTTCTTT.